This record concerns one TCR beta chain sequence. In the study's own analysis: Nucleated cell number was recorded as an estimate derived from reference gene primer amplification. The assay was immunoSEQ multiplex PCR, and TCRdb's table has in-frame clones only and misses some. V and J calls and clone size are those listed in that table; D and trimming were worked out from the DNA. The sample consists of 30,000 to 40,000 clones, about 88% of them appearing once. This sample is part of a study of blood T cell repertoires in COVID-19. Across the study: Acute and convalescent COVID-19 specimens originated in the United States, Italy and Spain. PBMCs, B-cell-depleted T cells, or T cells provided the cDNA or gDNA that made up the material.

Germline CDR1 PRHDT, CDR2 FYEKMQ (reference sequence). V was cut by 3 bases and J by 6 bases, with 23 bases left in between. CDR3 length: 17 residues. The TCR comes from a human donor in a cohort sampled during active COVID-19. Sample: peripheral blood. The chain links TRBV13 to TRBJ1-1, with TRBD1 as a possible D gene (6 bases). The CDR3 nucleotides are TGTGCCAGCAGCTTCGGGTCCTGGGGGGGGGCGTTAGCTGAAGCTTTCTTT. Protein: CASSFGSWGGALAEAFF.